Sequencing of this T cell receptor beta chain was carried out in a study of CDR3 diversity in severe acne. For this clonotype: The germline gene is not matched at one end of the junction; a read error may be the cause.

This CDR3 is 13 amino acids long. In germline, CDR1 is SGHAT, CDR2 FQNNGV. Each CDR3 protein gets one entry after TCRdb re-called the PCR reads with MiXCR. Of about 90,000 distinct CDR3 sequences listed, roughly 52% are singletons. The clonotype originates from a male donor in good health, serving as a control. The chain employs TRBV11-2 and TRBJ1-1; D call uncertain. Sequenced input: blood. The chain's CDR3 is CASSLVLRTEALF. The CDR3, as DNA: TGTGCCAGCAGCTTAGTTTTGCGGACTGAAGCTCTCTTT.